This TCR beta chain comes out of a study of OX40 agonist ivuxolimab in advanced cancers. Looking at the study overall: The group had a mean age of about 64 years, ranged from roughly 20 to 80, and was 82.7% male.

Regarding this clone: No antigen is known for it.

Findings and limits, study-wide: Dose levels from 0.1 to 3.0 mg/kg saw CD4+ and CD8+ blood T cells expand clonally by week 6.

The CDR3 is made up of 15 amino acids. CDR1 is MRHNA and CDR2 is SNTAGT in the germline V gene. V was trimmed by 4 bases and J by 0 bases, leaving 10 bases between them. Any history of autoimmune disease or systemic immunosuppression disqualified patients. Sequencing was performed with immunoSEQ multiplex PCR; in TCRdb, only in-frame clones are kept and a portion is missing. Found here are about 78,000 clones, 84% of them singletons; the top ten hold 0.35% to 0.45%. The sequence derives from an adult with an advanced solid tumor such as melanoma, head and neck, liver or kidney cancer. This material consisted of CD4+ or CD8+ T cells sorted from blood, taken in a trial of the OX40 agonist ivuxolimab. The rearrangement links TRBV6-4 to TRBJ1-5; D is undetermined. The CDR3 DNA follows: TGTGCCAGCAGTGGCAGCTTGTATAGCAATCAGCCCCAGCATTTT. Amino acid sequence: CASSGSLYSNQPQHF.